Sequencing of this T cell receptor (beta chain) was carried out in a study of blood T cells in healthy people across ages. General observations from the study: Nothing was known about donor CMV status, and this possibly confounded expanded clonotype changes. There was a strong correlation between TCR beta diversity and naive T cell percentage.

A J-beta primer mix and a sample-barcoded 5' primer were used in a second PCR of roughly 6 to 11 cycles. TCRdb itself ran the 5' RACE reads through MiXCR, one entry per CDR3 protein. Counted here are about 1,400,000 distinct CDR3 sequences, approximately 59% occurring once; the ten biggest clones make up roughly 6.3%. The germline CDR1 and CDR2 sequences are DFQATT and SNEGSKA (reference sequence). This CDR3 spans 17 amino acids. In regard to this clonotype: Its antigen is still unknown.

Every sample gave at least 5.5 micrograms of total RNA when it was extracted. The sequenced sample was blood. This sequence joins TRBV20-1 and TRBJ2-1, with 9 bases fitting TRBD1. The J call may not be correct, given that the DNA end is closer to TRBJ2-7. This clonotype was obtained from a young man in good health. The DNA of the CDR3 is TGCAGTGCTCCCTGGGGGGTGGGACAGGGAACCTACAATGAGCAGTACTTC. This sequence encodes CSAPWGVGQGTYNEQYF.